The clone carrying this TCR beta chain is medium-sized. This specimen comes from a study of blood T cell repertoires in COVID-19. In the study overall: Samples came from the United States, Italy and Spain, spanning acute and convalescent COVID-19. T cells, B-cell-depleted T cells, or PBMCs supplied cDNA or gDNA.

Original data processing: From reference gene primer amplification, estimates of nucleated cell counts were derived. Generated by immunoSEQ multiplex PCR, the TCRdb table keeps only in-frame clones and is missing some. The D gene and trimming were derived from the DNA, and the V and J assignments and clone size from that table. In the table there are around 43,000 clones, 80% to 90% of which are singletons. This receptor was obtained from a woman aged 70-85 years with acute or convalescent COVID-19. The sample was peripheral blood.

The CDR3 nucleotides read TGCGCCAGCAGCTTGAGGGCAGGGGTTGGGGACACTGAAGCTTTCTTT. Translated, it gives CASSLRAGVGDTEAFF. The chain has TRBV5-1 and TRBJ1-1, with D tentatively TRBD1 (6 bases). Trimming removed 1 base from V and 3 bases from J, with 16 bases in between. Looked up from germline, CDR1 is SGHRS and CDR2 is YFSETQ. This CDR3 region has 16 residues.